Only one count was recorded for the clone carrying this T cell receptor (beta chain). The data were taken from a study of blood T cell repertoires in COVID-19. Between the trimmed V and J ends, which lost 4 bases and 7 bases, there was a span of 10 bases. CDR3 size: 12 residues. Germline CDR1 KGHDR, CDR2 SFDVKD. Sequencing used immunoSEQ multiplex PCR; TCRdb keeps in-frame clones, though not all of them. Of fewer than 300,000 clones detected, 83% appear once; the ten largest clones hold more than 8%. This TCR came from a woman aged 45-59 years who had recovered from COVID-19. The chain has TRBV24-1 and TRBJ2-7; perhaps TRBD2 as D (5 bases). The sequenced sample was peripheral blood. The CDR3 DNA reads TGTGCCACCAGTGACGGGGTCTCGGAGCAGTACTTC. It translates to CATSDGVSEQYF.